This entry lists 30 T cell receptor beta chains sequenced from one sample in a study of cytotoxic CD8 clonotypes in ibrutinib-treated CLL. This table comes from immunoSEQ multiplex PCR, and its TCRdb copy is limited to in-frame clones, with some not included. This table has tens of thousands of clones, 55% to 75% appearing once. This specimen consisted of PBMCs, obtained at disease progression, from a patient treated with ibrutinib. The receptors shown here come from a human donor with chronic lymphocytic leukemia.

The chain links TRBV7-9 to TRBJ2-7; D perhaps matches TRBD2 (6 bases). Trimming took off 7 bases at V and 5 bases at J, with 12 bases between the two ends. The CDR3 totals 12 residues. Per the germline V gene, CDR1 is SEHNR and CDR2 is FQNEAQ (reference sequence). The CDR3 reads CASTGTPDEQYF. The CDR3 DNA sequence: TGTGCCAGCACCGGGACTCCGGACGAGCAGTACTTC. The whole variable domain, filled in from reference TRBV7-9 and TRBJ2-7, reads DTGVSQNPRHKITKRGQNVTFRCDPISEHNRLYWYRQTLGQGPEFLTYFQNEAQLEKSRLLSDRFSAERPKGSFSTLEIQRTEQGDSAMYLCASTGTPDEQYFGPGTRLTVT.

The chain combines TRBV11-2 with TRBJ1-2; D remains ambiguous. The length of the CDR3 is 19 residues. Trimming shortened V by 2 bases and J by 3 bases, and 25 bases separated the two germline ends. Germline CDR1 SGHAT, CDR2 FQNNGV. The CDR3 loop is CASSLFRVFRDLNDYGYTF. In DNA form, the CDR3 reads TGTGCCAGCAGCTTATTTCGGGTTTTCCGAGACCTTAACGACTATGGCTACACCTTC.

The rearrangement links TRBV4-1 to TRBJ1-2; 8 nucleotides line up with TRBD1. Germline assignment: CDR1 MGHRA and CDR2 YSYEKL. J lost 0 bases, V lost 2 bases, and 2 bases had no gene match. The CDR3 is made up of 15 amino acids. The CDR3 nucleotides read TGCGCCAGCAGCCAATTGACAGGGGCTAACTATGGCTACACCTTC. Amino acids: CASSQLTGANYGYTF.

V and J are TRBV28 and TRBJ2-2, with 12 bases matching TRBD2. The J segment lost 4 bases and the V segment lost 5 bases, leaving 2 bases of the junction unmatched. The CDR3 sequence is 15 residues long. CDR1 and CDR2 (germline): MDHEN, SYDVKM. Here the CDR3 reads CASSGGLAGTGELFF. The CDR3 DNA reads TGTGCCAGCAGTGGGGGACTAGCGGGCACCGGGGAGCTGTTTTTT.

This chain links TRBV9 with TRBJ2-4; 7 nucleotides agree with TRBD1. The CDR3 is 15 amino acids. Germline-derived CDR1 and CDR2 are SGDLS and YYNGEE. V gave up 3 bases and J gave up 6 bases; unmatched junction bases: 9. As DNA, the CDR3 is TGTGCCAGCAGCGAACAACCGGGACAGAGAAACATTCAGTACTTC. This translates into CASSEQPGQRNIQYF.

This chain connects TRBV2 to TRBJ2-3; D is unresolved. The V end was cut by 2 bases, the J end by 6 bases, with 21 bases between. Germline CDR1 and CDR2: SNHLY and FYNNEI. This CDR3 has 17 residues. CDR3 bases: TGTGCCAGCAGTGAATTTGCTGGCCGGACGGCCCCTGATACGCAGTATTTT. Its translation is CASSEFAGRTAPDTQYF.

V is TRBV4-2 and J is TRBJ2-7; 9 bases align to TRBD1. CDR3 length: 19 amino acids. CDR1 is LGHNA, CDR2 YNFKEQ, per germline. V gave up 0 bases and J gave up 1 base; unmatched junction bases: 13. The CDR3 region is CASSQEDTGTGSLSYEQYF. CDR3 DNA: TGTGCCAGCAGCCAAGAAGACACCGGGACAGGGTCTTTATCCTACGAGCAGTACTTC.

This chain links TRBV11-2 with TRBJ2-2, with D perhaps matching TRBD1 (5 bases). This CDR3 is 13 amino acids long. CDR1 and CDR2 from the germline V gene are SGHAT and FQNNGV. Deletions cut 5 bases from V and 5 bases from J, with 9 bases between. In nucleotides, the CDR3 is TGTGCCAGCAGCCCCAGGGAAACCGGGGAGCTGTTTTTT. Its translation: CASSPRETGELFF. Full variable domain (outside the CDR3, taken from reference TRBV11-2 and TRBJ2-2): EAGVAQSPRYKIIEKRQSVAFWCNPISGHATLYWYQQILGQGPKLLIQFQNNGVVDDSQLPKDRFSAERLKGVDSTLKIQPAKLEDSAVYLCASSPRETGELFFGEGSRLTVL.

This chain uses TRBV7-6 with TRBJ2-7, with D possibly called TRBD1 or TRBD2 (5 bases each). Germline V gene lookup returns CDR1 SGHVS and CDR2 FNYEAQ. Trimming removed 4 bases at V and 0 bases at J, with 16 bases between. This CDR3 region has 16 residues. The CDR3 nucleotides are TGTGCCAGCAGCTCACCCGAGGGGACCAGCTCCTACGAGCAGTACTTC. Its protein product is CASSSPEGTSSYEQYF.

The CDR3 sequence is CASSQAGLGTSYEQYF. CDR3 nucleotide sequence: TGTGCCAGCAGCCAAGCGGGGCTCGGGACTAGCTACGAGCAGTACTTC. The genes are TRBV4-2 and TRBJ2-7; 8 nucleotides line up with TRBD2. The CDR3 is 16 residues long. Germline values: CDR1 LGHNA, CDR2 YNFKEQ. V was clipped by 1 base and J by 3 bases; unmatched bases: 8.

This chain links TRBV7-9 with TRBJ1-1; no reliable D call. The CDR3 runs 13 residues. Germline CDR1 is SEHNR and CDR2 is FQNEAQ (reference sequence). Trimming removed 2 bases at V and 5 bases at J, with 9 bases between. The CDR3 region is CASSLIVATEAFF. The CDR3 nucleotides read TGTGCCAGCAGCTTAATTGTAGCTACTGAAGCTTTCTTT.

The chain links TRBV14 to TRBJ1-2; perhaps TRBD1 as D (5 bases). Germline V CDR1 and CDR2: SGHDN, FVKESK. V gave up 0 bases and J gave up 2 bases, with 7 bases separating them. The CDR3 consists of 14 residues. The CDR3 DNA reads TGTGCCAGCAGCCAAGATAGGGACAACTATGGCTACACCTTC. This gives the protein CASSQDRDNYGYTF.

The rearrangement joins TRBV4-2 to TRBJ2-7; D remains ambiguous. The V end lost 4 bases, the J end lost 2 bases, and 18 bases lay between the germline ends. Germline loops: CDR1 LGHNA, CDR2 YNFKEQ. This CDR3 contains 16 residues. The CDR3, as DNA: TGTGCCAGCAGCCCCTCTTCCTACTCAAGGCCCTACGAGCAGTACTTC. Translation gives CASSPSSYSRPYEQYF.

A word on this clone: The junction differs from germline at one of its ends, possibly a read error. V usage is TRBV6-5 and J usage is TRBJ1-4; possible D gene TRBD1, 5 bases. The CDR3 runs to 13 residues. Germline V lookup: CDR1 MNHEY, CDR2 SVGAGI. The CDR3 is CASSYGTKEKLFF. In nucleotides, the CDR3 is TGTGCCAGCAGTTACGGGACTAAGGAAAAACTGTTTTTT.

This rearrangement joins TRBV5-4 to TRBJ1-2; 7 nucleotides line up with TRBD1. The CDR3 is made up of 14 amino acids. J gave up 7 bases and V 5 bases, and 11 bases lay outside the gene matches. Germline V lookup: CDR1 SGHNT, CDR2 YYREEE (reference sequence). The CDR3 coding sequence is TGTGCCAGCAGTTCCGACAGGGTTGGACTTGGCTACACCTTC. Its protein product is CASSSDRVGLGYTF.

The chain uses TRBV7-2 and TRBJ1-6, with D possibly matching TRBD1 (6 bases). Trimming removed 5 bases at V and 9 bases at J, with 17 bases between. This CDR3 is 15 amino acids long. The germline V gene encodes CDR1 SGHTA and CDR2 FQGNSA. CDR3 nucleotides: TGTGCCAGCAGCCCGACAGGCTCCAGGGGTTCACCCCTCCACTTT. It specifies CASSPTGSRGSPLHF.

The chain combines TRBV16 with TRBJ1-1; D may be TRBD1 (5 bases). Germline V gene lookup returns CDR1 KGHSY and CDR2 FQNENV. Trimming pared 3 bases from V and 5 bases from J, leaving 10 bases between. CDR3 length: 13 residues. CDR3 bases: TGTGCCAGCAGCCAGTCACAGGTTACTGAAGCTTTCTTT. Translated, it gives CASSQSQVTEAFF.

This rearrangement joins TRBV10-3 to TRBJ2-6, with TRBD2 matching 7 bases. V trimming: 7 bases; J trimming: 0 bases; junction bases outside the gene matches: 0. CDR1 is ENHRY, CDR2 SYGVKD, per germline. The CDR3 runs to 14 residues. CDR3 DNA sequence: TGTGCCATCACGGGGGGCTCTGGGGCCAACGTCCTGACTTTC. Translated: CAITGGSGANVLTF.

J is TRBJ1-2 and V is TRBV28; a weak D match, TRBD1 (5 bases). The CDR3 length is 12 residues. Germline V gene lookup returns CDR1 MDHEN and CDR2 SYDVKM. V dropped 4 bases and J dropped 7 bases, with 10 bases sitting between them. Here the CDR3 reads CASSSPGGGYTF. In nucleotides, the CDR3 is TGTGCCAGCAGTTCCCCCGGGGGTGGCTACACCTTC.

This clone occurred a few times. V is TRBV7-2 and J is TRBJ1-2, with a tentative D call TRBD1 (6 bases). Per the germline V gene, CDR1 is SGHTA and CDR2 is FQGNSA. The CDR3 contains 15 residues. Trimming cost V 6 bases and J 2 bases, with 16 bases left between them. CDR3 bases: TGTGCCAGCAGGCGACGAGGACAGCTAAACTATGGCTACACCTTC. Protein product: CASRRRGQLNYGYTF. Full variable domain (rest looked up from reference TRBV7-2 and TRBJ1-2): GAGVSQSPSNKVTEKGKDVELRCDPISGHTALYWYRQSLGQGLEFLIYFQGNSAPDKSGLPSDRFSAERTGGSVSTLTIQRTQQEDSAVYLCASRRRGQLNYGYTFGSGTRLTVV.

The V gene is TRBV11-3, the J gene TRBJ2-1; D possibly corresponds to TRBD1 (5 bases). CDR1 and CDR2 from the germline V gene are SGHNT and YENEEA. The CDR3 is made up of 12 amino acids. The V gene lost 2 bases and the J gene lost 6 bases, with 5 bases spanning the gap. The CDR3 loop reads CASSLQGNEQFF. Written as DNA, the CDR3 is TGTGCCAGCAGCTTACAGGGCAATGAGCAGTTCTTC. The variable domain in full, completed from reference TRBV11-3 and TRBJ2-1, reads EAGVVQSPRYKIIEKKQPVAFWCNPISGHNTLYWYLQNLGQGPELLIRYENEEAVDDSQLPKDRFSAERLKGVDSTLKIQPAELGDSAVYLCASSLQGNEQFFGPGTRLTVL.

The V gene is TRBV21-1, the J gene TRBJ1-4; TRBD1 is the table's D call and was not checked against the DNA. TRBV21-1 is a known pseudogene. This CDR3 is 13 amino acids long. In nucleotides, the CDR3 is TGTGCCAGTGACAGGACGACTAATGAAAAACTGTTTTTT. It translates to CASDRTTNEKLFF.

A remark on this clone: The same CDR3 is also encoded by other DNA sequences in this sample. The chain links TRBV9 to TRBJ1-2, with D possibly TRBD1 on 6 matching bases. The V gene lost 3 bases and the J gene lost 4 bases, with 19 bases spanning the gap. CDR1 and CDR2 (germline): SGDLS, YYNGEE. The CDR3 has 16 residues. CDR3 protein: CASSAVQGRRVYGYTF. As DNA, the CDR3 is TGTGCCAGCAGCGCAGTGCAGGGGCGAAGAGTCTATGGCTACACCTTC.

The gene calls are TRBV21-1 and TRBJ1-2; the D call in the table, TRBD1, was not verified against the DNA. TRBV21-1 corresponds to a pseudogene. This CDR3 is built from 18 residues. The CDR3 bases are TGTGCCAGCAGCAAAGGGATTGGGGTAAGGGACAGACTCTATGGCTACACCTTC. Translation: CASSKGIGVRDRLYGYTF.

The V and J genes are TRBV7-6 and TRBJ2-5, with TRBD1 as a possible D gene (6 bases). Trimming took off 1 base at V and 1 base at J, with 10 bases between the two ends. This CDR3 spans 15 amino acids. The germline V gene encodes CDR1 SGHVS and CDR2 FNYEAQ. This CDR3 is CASSLVGGTQETQYF. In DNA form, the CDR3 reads TGTGCCAGCAGCTTAGTAGGGGGAACCCAAGAGACCCAGTACTTC.

Here the CDR3 reads CASSIVGSQETQYF. For the CDR3, the DNA is TGTGCCAGTAGTATAGTGGGGTCCCAAGAGACCCAGTACTTC. The chain links TRBV19 to TRBJ2-5; D remains ambiguous. CDR1 is LNHDA, CDR2 SQIVND, per germline (reference sequence). This CDR3 contains 14 residues. V dropped 1 base and J dropped 1 base, with 7 bases sitting between them.

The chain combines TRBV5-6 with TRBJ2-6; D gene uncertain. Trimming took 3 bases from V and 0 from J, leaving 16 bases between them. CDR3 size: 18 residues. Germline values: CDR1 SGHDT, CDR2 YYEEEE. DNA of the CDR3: TGTGCCAGCAGCTCGGGCCCGGACCTAAGCTCTGGGGCCAACGTCCTGACTTTC. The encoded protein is CASSSGPDLSSGANVLTF. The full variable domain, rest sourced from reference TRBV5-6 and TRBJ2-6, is DAGVTQSPTHLIKTRGQQVTLRCSPKSGHDTVSWYQQALGQGPQFIFQYYEEEERQRGNFPDRFSGHQFPNYSSELNVNALLLGDSALYLCASSSGPDLSSGANVLTFGAGSRLTVL.

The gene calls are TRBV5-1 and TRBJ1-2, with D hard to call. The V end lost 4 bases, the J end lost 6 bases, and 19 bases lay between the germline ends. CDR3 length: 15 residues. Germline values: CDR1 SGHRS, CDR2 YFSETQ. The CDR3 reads CASSQDPLQPDGYTF. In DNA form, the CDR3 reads TGCGCCAGCAGCCAGGACCCTCTCCAACCGGATGGCTACACCTTC.

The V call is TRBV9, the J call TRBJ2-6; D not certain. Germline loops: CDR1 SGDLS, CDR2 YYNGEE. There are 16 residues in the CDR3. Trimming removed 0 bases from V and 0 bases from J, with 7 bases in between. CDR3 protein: CASSVEVYSGANVLTF. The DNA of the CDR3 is TGTGCCAGCAGCGTAGAGGTCTACTCTGGGGCCAACGTCCTGACTTTC.

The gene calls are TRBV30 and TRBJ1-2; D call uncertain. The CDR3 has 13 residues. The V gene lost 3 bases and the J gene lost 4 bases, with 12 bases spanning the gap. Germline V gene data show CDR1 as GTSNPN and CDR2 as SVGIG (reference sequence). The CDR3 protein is CAWRGVNTYGYTF. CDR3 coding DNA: TGTGCCTGGAGGGGCGTGAATACCTATGGCTACACCTTC. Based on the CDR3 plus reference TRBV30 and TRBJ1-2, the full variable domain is SQTIHQWPATLVQPVGSPLSLECTVEGTSNPNLYWYRQAAGRGLQLLFYSVGIGQISSEVPQNLSASRPQDRQFILSSKKLLLSDSGFYLCAWRGVNTYGYTFGSGTRLTVV.